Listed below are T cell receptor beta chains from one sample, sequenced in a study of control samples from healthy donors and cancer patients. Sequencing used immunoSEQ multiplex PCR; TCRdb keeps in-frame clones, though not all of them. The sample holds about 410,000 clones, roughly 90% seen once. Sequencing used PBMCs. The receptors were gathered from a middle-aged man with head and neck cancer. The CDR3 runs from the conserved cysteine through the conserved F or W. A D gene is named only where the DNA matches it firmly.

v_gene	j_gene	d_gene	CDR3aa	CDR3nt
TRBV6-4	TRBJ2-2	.	CASSDSRDTGELFF	TGTGCCAGCAGTGACTCGAGGGACACCGGGGAGCTGTTTTTT
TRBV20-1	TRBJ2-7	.	CSASGAEAYEQYF	TGCAGTGCTAGTGGGGCGGAGGCCTACGAGCAGTACTTC
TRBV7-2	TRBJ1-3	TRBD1	CASSLAGTADSGNTIYF	TGTGCCAGCAGCTTAGCCGGGACAGCGGACTCTGGAAACACCATATATTTT
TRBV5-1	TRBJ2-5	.	CASSLETETQYF	TGCGCCAGCAGCCTTGAGACCGAGACCCAGTACTTC
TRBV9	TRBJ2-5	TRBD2	CASSPSGGAWETQYF	TGTGCCAGCAGCCCAAGCGGGGGGGCGTGGGAGACCCAGTACTTC
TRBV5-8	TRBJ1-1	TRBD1	CASSSRTGNTEAFF	TGTGCCAGCAGCTCTCGGACAGGGAATACTGAAGCTTTCTTT
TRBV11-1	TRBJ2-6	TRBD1	CASSRDRGDGANVLTF	TGTGCCAGCAGTAGGGACAGGGGAGATGGGGCCAACGTCCTGACTTTC
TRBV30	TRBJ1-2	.	CAWSPGSGYGYTF	TGTGCCTGGAGTCCCGGGTCGGGCTATGGCTACACCTTC
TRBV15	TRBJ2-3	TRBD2	CATSRDLGGGIEYF	TGTGCCACCAGCAGAGATTTGGGCGGGGGGATAGAGTATTTT
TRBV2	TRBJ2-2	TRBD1	CASSAERQGAGTGELFF	TGTGCCAGCAGTGCCGAACGGCAGGGGGCTGGCACCGGGGAGCTGTTTTTT
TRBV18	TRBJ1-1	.	CASSKGGSEAFF	TGTGCCAGCTCTAAAGGGGGTTCTGAAGCTTTCTTT
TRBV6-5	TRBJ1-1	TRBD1	CASRADRGGTEAFF	TGTGCCAGCAGGGCCGACAGGGGTGGCACTGAAGCTTTCTTT
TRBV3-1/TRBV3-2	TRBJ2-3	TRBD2	CASSHSGSGHTQYF	TGTGCCAGCAGCCATAGCGGGAGCGGACATACGCAGTATTTT
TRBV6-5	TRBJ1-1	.	CASPPGGGSEAFF	TGTGCCAGTCCCCCCGGGGGTGGCTCTGAAGCTTTCTTT
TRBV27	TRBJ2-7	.	CASSLSGTLTAYEQYF	TGTGCCAGCAGTTTATCGGGGACTTTAACAGCCTACGAGCAGTACTTC
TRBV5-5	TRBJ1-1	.	CASSLFGTVFYTEAFF	TGTGCCAGCAGCTTGTTCGGGACGGTCTTTTACACTGAAGCTTTCTTT